This T cell receptor (beta chain) was captured by sequencing in a study of shared clonotypes between healthy human individuals. Unsorted PBMC replicate PCRs used around 320 ng DNA, tens of thousands of T cell genomes. The repertoire was sequenced with immunoSEQ multiplex PCR; TCRdb's copy has only in-frame clones and lacks some. Counted here are some 500,000 clones, 77% occurring once; the ten biggest clones make up approximately 12%. Germline loops: CDR1 MDHEN, CDR2 SYDVKM. V lost 6 bases and J lost 8, with 10 bases in between. The length of the CDR3 is 11 residues. With respect to this clone: Its cognate antigen is unknown. Other DNA sequences within the sample encode an identical CDR3.

The donors were all Caucasian adults (living in Nashville, Tennessee). Unsorted material relied on roughly 100 million PBMCs as the source of genomic DNA. Whole-study findings and limits: Donors were few, which limited the genetic and exposure-history diversity represented.

The chain carries TRBV28 and TRBJ1-2; D gene unclear. This clonotype originated in a woman aged 40-49 years in good health. Some clones in this sample may be carry-over from other donors' samples. The sequenced material came from PBMCs. DNA of the CDR3: TGTGCCAGCAGCTTAATAGGGGGCTACACCTTC. Protein sequence: CASSLIGGYTF.